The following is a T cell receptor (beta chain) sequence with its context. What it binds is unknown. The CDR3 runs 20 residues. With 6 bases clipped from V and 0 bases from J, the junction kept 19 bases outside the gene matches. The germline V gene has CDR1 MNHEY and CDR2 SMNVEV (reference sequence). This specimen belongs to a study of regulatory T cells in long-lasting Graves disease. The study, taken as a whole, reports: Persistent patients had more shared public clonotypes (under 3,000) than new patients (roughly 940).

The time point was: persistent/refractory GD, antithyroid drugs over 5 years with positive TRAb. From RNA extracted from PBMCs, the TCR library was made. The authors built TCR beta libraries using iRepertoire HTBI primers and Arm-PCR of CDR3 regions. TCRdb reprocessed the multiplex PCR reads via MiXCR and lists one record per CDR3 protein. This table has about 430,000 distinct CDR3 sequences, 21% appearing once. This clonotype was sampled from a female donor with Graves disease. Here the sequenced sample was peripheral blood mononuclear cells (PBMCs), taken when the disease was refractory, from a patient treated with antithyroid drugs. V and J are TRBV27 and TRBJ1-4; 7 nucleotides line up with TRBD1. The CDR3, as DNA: TGTGCCAGCAGCTCCGAGCCGACAGGGTGGGCAGGGGCAACTAATGAAAAACTGTTTTTT. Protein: CASSSEPTGWAGATNEKLFF.